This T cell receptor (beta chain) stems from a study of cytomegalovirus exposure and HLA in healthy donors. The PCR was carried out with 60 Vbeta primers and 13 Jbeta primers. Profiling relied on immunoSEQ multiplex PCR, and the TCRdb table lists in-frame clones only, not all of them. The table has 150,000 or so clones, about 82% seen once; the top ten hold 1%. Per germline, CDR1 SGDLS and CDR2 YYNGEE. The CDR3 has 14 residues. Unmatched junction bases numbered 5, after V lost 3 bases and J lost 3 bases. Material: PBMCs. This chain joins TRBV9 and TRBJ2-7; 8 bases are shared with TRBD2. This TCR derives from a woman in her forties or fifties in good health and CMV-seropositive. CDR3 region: CASSEAGAYYEQYF. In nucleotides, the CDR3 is TGTGCCAGCAGCGAAGCGGGGGCCTACTACGAGCAGTACTTC.